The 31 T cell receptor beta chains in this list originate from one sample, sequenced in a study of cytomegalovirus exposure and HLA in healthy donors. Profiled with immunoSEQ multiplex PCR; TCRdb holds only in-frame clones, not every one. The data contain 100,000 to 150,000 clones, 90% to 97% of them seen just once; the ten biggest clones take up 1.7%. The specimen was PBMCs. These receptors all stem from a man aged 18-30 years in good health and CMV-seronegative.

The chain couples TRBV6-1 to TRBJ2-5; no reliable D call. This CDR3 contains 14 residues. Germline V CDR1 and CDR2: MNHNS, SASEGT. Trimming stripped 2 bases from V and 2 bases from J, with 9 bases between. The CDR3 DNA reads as TGTGCCAGCAGTGAAATTGGCAGACAAGAGACCCAGTACTTC. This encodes CASSEIGRQETQYF.

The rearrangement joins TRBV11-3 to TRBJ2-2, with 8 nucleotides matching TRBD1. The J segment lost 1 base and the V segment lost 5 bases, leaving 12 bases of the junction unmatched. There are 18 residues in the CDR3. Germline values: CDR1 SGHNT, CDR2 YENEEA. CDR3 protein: CASSPNPWTGMNTGELFF. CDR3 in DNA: TGTGCCAGCAGCCCTAACCCATGGACAGGGATGAACACCGGGGAGCTGTTTTTT.

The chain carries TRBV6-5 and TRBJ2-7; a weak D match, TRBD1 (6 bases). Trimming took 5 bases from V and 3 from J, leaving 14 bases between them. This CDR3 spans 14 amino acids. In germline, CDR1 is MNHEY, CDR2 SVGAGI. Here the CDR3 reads CASSERQVGYEQYF. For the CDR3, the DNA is TGTGCCAGCAGTGAGCGACAGGTGGGCTACGAGCAGTACTTC.

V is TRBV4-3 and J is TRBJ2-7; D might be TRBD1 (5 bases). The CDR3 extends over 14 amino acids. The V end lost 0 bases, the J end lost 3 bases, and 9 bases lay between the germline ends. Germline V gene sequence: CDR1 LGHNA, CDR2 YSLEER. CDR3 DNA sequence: TGCGCCAGCAGCCAAGACTGGCAGGGCTACGAGCAGTACTTC. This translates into CASSQDWQGYEQYF.

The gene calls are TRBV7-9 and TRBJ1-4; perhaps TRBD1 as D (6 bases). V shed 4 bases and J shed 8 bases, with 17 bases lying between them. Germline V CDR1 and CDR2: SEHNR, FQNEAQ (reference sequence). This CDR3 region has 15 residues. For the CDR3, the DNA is TGTGCCAGCAGCTGGGGCAGGGGTCTGGGAGAAAAACTGTTTTTT. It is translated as CASSWGRGLGEKLFF.

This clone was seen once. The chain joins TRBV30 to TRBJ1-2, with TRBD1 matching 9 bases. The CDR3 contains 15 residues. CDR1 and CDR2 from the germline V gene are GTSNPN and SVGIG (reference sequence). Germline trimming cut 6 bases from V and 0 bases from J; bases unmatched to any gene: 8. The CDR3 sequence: CACLTGGQANYGYTF. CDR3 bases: TGTGCCTGCCTGACAGGGGGGCAAGCTAACTATGGCTACACCTTC.

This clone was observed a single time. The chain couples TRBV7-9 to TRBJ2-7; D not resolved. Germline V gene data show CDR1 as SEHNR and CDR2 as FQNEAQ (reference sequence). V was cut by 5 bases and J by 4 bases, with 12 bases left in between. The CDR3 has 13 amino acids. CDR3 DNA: TGTGCCAGCAGCCCCTTAGGCGGTTACGAGCAGTACTTC. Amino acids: CASSPLGGYEQYF.

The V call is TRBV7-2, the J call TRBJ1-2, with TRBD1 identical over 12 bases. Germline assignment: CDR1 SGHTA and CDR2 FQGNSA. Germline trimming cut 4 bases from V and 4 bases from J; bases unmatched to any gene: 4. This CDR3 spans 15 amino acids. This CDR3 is CASSSGTGGFYGYTF. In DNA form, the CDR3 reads TGTGCCAGCAGCTCGGGGACAGGGGGCTTCTATGGCTACACCTTC.

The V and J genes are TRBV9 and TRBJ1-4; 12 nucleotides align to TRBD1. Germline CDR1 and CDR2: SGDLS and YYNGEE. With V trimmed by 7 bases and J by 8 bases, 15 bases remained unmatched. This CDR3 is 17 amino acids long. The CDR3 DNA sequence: TGTGCCAGCTCCCCGTCCGGGACAGGGGGCGCGAAGGAAAAACTGTTTTTT. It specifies CASSPSGTGGAKEKLFF.

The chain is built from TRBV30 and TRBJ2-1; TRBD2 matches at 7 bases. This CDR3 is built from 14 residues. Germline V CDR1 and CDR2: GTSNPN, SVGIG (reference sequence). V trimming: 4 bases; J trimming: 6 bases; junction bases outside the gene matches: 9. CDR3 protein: CAWTPGLRPNEQFF. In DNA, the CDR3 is TGTGCCTGGACTCCGGGACTAAGGCCCAATGAGCAGTTCTTC.

The CDR3 DNA sequence: TGCGCCAGCAGCTTGGGGACAGGGGCCAACAATGAGCAGTTCTTC. Amino acid sequence: CASSLGTGANNEQFF. The chain couples TRBV5-1 to TRBJ2-1; 9 positions agree with TRBD1. Germline CDR1 is SGHRS and CDR2 is YFSETQ. With V trimmed by 0 bases and J by 5 bases, 3 bases remained unmatched. The CDR3 is 15 amino acids.

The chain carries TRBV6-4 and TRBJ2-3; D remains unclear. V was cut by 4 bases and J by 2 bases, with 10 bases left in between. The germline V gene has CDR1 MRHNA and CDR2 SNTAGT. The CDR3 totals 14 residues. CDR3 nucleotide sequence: TGTGCCAGCAGTGTTCGGTCCTTCACAGATACGCAGTATTTT. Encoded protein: CASSVRSFTDTQYF.

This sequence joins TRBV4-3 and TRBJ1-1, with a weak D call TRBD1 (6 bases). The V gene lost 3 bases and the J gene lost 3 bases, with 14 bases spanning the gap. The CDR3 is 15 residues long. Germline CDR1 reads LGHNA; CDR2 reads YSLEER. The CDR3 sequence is CASSHVGGLDTEAFF. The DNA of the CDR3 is TGCGCCAGCAGCCACGTAGGGGGTTTGGACACTGAAGCTTTCTTT.

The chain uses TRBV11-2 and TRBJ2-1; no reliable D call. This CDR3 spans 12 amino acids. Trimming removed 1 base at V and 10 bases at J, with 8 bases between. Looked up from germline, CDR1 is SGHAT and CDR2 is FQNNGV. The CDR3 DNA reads TGTGCCAGCAGCTTAGTCGACATCGAGCAGTTCTTC. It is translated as CASSLVDIEQFF.

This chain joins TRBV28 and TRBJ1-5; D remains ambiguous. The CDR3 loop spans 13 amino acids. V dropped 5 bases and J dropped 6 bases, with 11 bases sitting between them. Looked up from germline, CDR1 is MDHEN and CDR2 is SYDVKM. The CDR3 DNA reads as TGTGCCAGCAGTCCACGGGGTATTCAGCCCCAGCATTTT. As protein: CASSPRGIQPQHF.

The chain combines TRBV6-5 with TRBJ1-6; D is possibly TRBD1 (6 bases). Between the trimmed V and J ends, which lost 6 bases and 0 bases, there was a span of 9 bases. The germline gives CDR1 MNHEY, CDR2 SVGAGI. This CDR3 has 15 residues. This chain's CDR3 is CASSEDSSYNSPLHF. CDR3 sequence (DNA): TGTGCCAGCAGCGAGGACAGCTCCTATAATTCACCCCTCCACTTT.

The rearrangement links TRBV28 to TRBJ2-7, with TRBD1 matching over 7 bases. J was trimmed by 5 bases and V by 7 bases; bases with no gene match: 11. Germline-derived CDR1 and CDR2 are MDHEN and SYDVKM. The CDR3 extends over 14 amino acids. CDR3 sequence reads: CASTDGTEVNEQYF. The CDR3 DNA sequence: TGTGCCAGCACCGACGGGACAGAAGTCAACGAGCAGTACTTC. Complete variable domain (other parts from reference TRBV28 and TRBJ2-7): DVKVTQSSRYLVKRTGEKVFLECVQDMDHENMFWYRQDPGLGLRLIYFSYDVKMKEKGDIPEGYSVSREKKERFSLILESASTNQTSMYLCASTDGTEVNEQYFGPGTRLTVT.

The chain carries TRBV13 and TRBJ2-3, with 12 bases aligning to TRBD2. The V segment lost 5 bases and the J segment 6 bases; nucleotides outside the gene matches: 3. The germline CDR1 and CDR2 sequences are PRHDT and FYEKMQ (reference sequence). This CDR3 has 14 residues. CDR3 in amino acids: CASSLGLAGDTQYF. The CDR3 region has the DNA TGTGCCAGCAGCCTCGGACTAGCGGGGGATACGCAGTATTTT.

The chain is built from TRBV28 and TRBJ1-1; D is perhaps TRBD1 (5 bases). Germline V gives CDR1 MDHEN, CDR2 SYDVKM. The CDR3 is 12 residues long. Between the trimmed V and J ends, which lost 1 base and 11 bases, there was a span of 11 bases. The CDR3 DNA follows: TGTGCCAGCAGTTTATTGCAGGGTACGGCTTTCTTT. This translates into CASSLLQGTAFF.

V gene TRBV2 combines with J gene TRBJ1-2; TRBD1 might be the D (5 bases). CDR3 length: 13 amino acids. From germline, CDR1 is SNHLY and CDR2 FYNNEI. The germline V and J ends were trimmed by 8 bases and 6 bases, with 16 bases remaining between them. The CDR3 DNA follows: TGTGCCAGCCTTGAAGGGGCTTGGAATGGCTACACCTTC. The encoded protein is CASLEGAWNGYTF. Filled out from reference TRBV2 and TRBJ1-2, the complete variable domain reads EPEVTQTPSHQVTQMGQEVILRCVPISNHLYFYWYRQILGQKVEFLVSFYNNEISEKSEIFDDQFSVERPDGSNFTLKIRSTKLEDSAMYFCASLEGAWNGYTFGSGTRLTVV.

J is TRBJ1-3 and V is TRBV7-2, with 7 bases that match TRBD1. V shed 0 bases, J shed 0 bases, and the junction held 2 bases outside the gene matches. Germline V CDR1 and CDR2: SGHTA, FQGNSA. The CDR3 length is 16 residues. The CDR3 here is CASSLASGGSGNTIYF. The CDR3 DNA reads TGTGCCAGCAGCTTAGCGTCAGGGGGCTCTGGAAACACCATATATTTT.

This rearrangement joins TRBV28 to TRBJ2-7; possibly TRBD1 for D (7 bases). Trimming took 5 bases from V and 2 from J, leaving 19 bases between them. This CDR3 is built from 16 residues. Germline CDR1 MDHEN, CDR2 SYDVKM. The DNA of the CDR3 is TGTGCCAGCAGTATACCCATAGGGGGCGGGGCCTACGAGCAGTACTTC. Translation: CASSIPIGGGAYEQYF.

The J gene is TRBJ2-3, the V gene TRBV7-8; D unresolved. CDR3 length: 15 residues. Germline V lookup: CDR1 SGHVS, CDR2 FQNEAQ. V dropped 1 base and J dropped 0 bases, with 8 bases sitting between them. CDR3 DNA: TGTGCCAGCAGCTTAGGCCAGTCGAGCACAGATACGCAGTATTTT. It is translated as CASSLGQSSTDTQYF.

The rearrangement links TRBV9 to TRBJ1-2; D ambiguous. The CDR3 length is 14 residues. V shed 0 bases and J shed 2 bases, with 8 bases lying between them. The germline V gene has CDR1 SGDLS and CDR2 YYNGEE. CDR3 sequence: CASSVDGGNYGYTF. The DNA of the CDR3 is TGTGCCAGCAGCGTAGATGGAGGGAACTATGGCTACACCTTC.

The CDR3 nucleotides are TGTGCCAGCAGTTTATTGTCGGGAGCGGCGCCAGGCTACGAGCAGTACTTC. Residues: CASSLLSGAAPGYEQYF. The rearrangement joins TRBV28 to TRBJ2-7; TRBD2 might be the D (6 bases). CDR3 length equals 17 residues. The germline V gene encodes CDR1 MDHEN and CDR2 SYDVKM. Deletions cut 1 base from V and 3 bases from J, with 19 bases between.

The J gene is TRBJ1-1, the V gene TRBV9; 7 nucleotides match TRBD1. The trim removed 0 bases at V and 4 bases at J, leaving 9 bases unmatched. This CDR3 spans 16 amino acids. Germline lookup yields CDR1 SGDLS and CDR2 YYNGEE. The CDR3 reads CASSVDPGQRGTEAFF. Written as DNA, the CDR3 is TGTGCCAGCAGCGTAGACCCGGGACAGAGGGGCACTGAAGCTTTCTTT. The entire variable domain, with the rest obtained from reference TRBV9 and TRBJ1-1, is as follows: DSGVTQTPKHLITATGQRVTLRCSPRSGDLSVYWYQQSLDQGLQFLIQYYNGEERAKGNILERFSAQQFPDLHSELNLSSLELGDSALYFCASSVDPGQRGTEAFFGQGTRLTVV.

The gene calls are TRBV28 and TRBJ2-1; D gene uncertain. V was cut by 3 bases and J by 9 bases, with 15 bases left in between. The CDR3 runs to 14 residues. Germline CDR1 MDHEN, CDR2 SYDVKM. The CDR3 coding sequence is TGTGCCAGCAGTTTCCCCCAAAAAAACAGTGAGCAGTTCTTC. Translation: CASSFPQKNSEQFF.

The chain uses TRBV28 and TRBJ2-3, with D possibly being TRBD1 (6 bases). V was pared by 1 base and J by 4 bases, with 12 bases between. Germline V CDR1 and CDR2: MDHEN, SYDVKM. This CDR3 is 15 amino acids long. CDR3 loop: CASSLLGAPSDTQYF. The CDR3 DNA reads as TGTGCCAGCAGTTTATTGGGGGCCCCATCAGATACGCAGTATTTT.

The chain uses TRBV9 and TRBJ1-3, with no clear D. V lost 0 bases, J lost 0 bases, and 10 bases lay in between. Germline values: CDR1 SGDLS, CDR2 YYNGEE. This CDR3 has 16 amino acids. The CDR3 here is CASSVDSPPSGNTIYF. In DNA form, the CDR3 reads TGTGCCAGCAGCGTAGACAGTCCCCCCTCTGGAAACACCATATATTTT.

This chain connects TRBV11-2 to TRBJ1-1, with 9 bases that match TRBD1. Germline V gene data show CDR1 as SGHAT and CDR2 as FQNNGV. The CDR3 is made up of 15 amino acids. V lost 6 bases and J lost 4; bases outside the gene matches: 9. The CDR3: CASRRNRDRVTEAFF. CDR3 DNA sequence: TGTGCCAGCAGAAGGAACCGGGACAGGGTCACTGAAGCTTTCTTT.

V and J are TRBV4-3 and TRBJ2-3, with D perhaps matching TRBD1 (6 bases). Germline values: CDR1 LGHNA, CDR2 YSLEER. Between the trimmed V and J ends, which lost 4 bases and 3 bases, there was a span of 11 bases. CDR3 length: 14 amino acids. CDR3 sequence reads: CASSRHRETDTQYF. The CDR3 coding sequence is TGCGCCAGCAGCCGACACAGGGAAACAGATACGCAGTATTTT.